The 4 T cell receptor beta chains presented below share a single source sample, sequenced in a study of control samples from healthy donors and cancer patients. Produced via immunoSEQ multiplex PCR; TCRdb's table is partial and in-frame only. The table lists 95,000 to 130,000 clones, 85% to 90% of them singletons. Sample: PBMCs. These receptors all stem from a woman between 50 and 59 years old with colorectal cancer.

V is TRBV6-5 and J is TRBJ2-5; D may be TRBD2 (6 bases). Between the trimmed V and J ends, which lost 4 bases and 1 base, there was a span of 13 bases. CDR1 and CDR2 (germline): MNHEY, SVGAGI. The CDR3 has 15 amino acids. The CDR3 region is CASSLQAGFQETQYF. The CDR3 DNA follows: TGTGCCAGCAGTTTACAAGCGGGCTTCCAAGAGACCCAGTACTTC.

The rearrangement uses TRBV5-6 and TRBJ2-1; possibly TRBD1 for D (6 bases). The V and J ends lost 3 bases and 10 bases respectively, with 23 bases between them. This CDR3 region has 16 residues. CDR1 and CDR2 from the germline V gene are SGHDT and YYEEEE. CDR3 coding DNA: TGTGCCAGCAGCTCGAACACAGGGTTGGGCGCCTCCGAGCAGTTCTTC. Translated: CASSSNTGLGASEQFF. Together with reference TRBV5-6 and TRBJ2-1, the CDR3 gives the full variable domain: DAGVTQSPTHLIKTRGQQVTLRCSPKSGHDTVSWYQQALGQGPQFIFQYYEEEERQRGNFPDRFSGHQFPNYSSELNVNALLLGDSALYLCASSSNTGLGASEQFFGPGTRLTVL.

The gene calls are TRBV11-3 and TRBJ2-5, with D perhaps being TRBD1 or TRBD2 (6 bases each). V was clipped by 8 bases and J by 5 bases, with 15 bases between them. CDR3 length equals 13 residues. CDR1 SGHNT and CDR2 YENEEA come from the germline V gene. This chain's CDR3 is CASAEGGLETQYF. The CDR3 coding sequence is TGTGCCAGCGCGGAGGGGGGCCTGGAGACCCAGTACTTC.

The chain has TRBV2 and TRBJ2-7, with D perhaps TRBD1 (5 bases). CDR1 SNHLY and CDR2 FYNNEI come from the germline V gene. Trimming cost V 11 bases and J 0 bases, with 14 bases left between them. This CDR3 has 13 residues. The CDR3 reads CAGVGQDSYEQYF. CDR3 DNA: TGTGCCGGGGTGGGGCAGGACTCCTACGAGCAGTACTTC.